The 26 T cell receptor beta chains below come from one sample, sequenced in a study of T cells in Graves' hyperthyroidism and ophthalmopathy. Template material for amplifying TCR beta CDR3 regions consisted of RNA transcripts. First-round RT-PCR with HTBI primers amplified the TCR CDR3 region. A single record per CDR3 protein comes from TCRdb applying MiXCR to the multiplex PCR reads. The sample has approximately 400,000 distinct CDR3 sequences; 15% to 19% are singletons. Material: blood. Receptor source: a woman in her late teens or twenties with Graves' hyperthyroidism that later progressed to Graves' ophthalmopathy.

CDR3 nucleotides: TGTGCCAGCAGCCCCTCCGGGGAATTAGTTAACTATGGCTACACCTTC. Amino acid sequence: CASSPSGELVNYGYTF. The rearrangement joins TRBV7-9 to TRBJ1-2; D not resolved. This CDR3 has 16 amino acids. Per germline, CDR1 SEHNR and CDR2 FQNEAQ (reference sequence). The V and J ends lost 5 bases and 1 base respectively, with 17 bases between them.

The V and J genes are TRBV7-4 and TRBJ2-7, with TRBD2 as a possible D gene (7 bases). Trimming removed 5 bases at V and 3 bases at J, with 20 bases between. Germline CDR1 SGHVT, CDR2 SQSDAQ. This CDR3 has 16 amino acids. The CDR3 sequence is CASSPKYSGGNYEQYF. As DNA, the CDR3 is TGTGCCAGCAGCCCGAAATATTCGGGGGGCAACTACGAGCAGTACTTC.

This clonotype was seen many times. This rearrangement joins TRBV20-1 to TRBJ2-7; D gene uncertain. V lost 3 bases to trimming and J lost 4 bases, with 10 bases between them. CDR1 and CDR2 from the germline V gene are DFQATT and SNEGSKA (reference sequence). This CDR3 region has 12 residues. DNA for the CDR3: TGCAGTGCTAGTATCCGAGAGTACGAGCAGTACTTC. It yields the protein CSASIREYEQYF.

This clonotype was seen more than once but under ten times. The genes are TRBV2 and TRBJ2-6; D is unclear. V was shortened by 8 bases and J by 0 bases, with 8 bases between the two germline ends. CDR1 is SNHLY, CDR2 FYNNEI, per germline. The length of the CDR3 is 14 residues. For the CDR3, the DNA is TGTGCCAGCGCCCGGAGCTCTGGGGCCAACGTCCTGACTTTC. As protein: CASARSSGANVLTF.

This clonotype showed up many times. The chain combines TRBV20-1 with TRBJ2-7, with TRBD2 identical over 9 bases. CDR3 length: 15 amino acids. From germline, CDR1 is DFQATT and CDR2 SNEGSKA (reference sequence). V gave up 5 bases and J gave up 6 bases; unmatched junction bases: 14. In nucleotides, the CDR3 is TGCAGTGCTCTCTCCCTAGCGGGACCGCCTCTCGAGCAGTACTTC. Its protein is CSALSLAGPPLEQYF.

This clonotype was picked up one time. This rearrangement joins TRBV30 to TRBJ1-1, with no clear D. The CDR3 consists of 12 residues. Trimming pared 2 bases from V and 1 base from J, leaving 5 bases between. Germline lookup yields CDR1 GTSNPN and CDR2 SVGIG (reference sequence). The CDR3, as DNA: TGTGCCTGGAGTCCCAGGAACACTGAAGCTTTCTTT. It yields the protein CAWSPRNTEAFF. The full variable domain, in which reference TRBV30 and TRBJ1-1 provide the parts outside the CDR3, is SQTIHQWPATLVQPVGSPLSLECTVEGTSNPNLYWYRQAAGRGLQLLFYSVGIGQISSEVPQNLSASRPQDRQFILSSKKLLLSDSGFYLCAWSPRNTEAFFGQGTRLTVV.

This clonotype has a count of ten or more. In DNA, the CDR3 is TGTGCCAGCAGTTTTTTTAATCGGGCAGGGGGAAATGAGCAGTTCTTC. It codes for CASSFFNRAGGNEQFF. This chain joins TRBV12-3 or TRBV12-4 and TRBJ2-1; 7 bases agree with TRBD1. The CDR3 contains 16 residues. The junction had 12 bases not matched to a gene; V was cut back by 3 bases and J by 7 bases.

The V call is TRBV4-1, the J call TRBJ2-1; unclear D gene. Trimming removed 1 base from V and 5 bases from J, with 6 bases in between. Germline V CDR1 and CDR2: MGHRA, YSYEKL. The CDR3 contains 13 residues. CDR3 sequence (DNA): TGCGCCAGCAGCCAAGGCAGAGACAATGAGCAGTTCTTC. Amino acid sequence: CASSQGRDNEQFF.

There are a few counts of this clonotype. The chain has TRBV15 and TRBJ2-2; D is undetermined. Germline loops: CDR1 LNHNV, CDR2 YYDKDF (reference sequence). Trimming took 8 bases from V and 1 from J, leaving 8 bases between them. The CDR3 runs 13 residues. The CDR3 loop is CATSKENTGELFF. In DNA form, the CDR3 reads TGTGCCACCTCGAAGGAGAACACCGGGGAGCTGTTTTTT.

Many counts were recorded for this clonotype. The chain links TRBV28 to TRBJ2-1, with D maybe TRBD1 (6 bases). Germline CDR1 is MDHEN and CDR2 is SYDVKM. The length of the CDR3 is 15 residues. V was clipped by 1 base and J by 7 bases, with 14 bases between them. CDR3 sequence (DNA): TGTGCCAGCAGTTTATCCCAGGACAGACTAAATGAGCAGTTCTTC. Its protein product is CASSLSQDRLNEQFF.

The sample holds a few counts of this clonotype. The chain carries TRBV27 and TRBJ1-6; D gene uncertain. The germline V gene has CDR1 MNHEY and CDR2 SMNVEV (reference sequence). This CDR3 has 15 amino acids. The ends were cut back, 6 bases at V and 2 bases at J, with 11 bases in the middle. The CDR3, as DNA: TGTGCCAGCAGACCCGGAGACCCCTATAATTCACCCCTCCACTTT. Amino acids: CASRPGDPYNSPLHF.

The chain's CDR3 is CASRMTGYETQYF. CDR3 bases: TGTGCCAGCAGAATGACAGGGTACGAGACCCAGTACTTC. V and J are TRBV12-3 or TRBV12-4 and TRBJ2-5; TRBD1 agrees at 7 bases. This CDR3 contains 13 residues. With 6 bases clipped from V and 5 bases from J, the junction kept 6 bases outside the gene matches.

A word on this clonotype: A read error may be the cause here, since a much bigger clone is one base away. This sequence joins TRBV10-3 and TRBJ2-1; TRBD2 agrees at 14 bases. Losses at the gene ends were 10 bases for V and 11 bases for J; bases not matched to a gene: 13. This CDR3 region has 15 residues. The germline V gene has CDR1 ENHRY and CDR2 SYGVKD. As DNA, the CDR3 is TGTGCCACACGAGCCGGGACTAGCGGGAGTCCTAAGCAGTTCTTC. The encoded protein is CATRAGTSGSPKQFF.

This clonotype was counted a few times. CDR3 sequence reads: CSAREAYEQFF. The CDR3 DNA is TGCAGTGCTAGAGAAGCGTATGAGCAGTTCTTC. The gene calls are TRBV20-1 and TRBJ2-1; D is unresolved. Germline V gene data show CDR1 as DFQATT and CDR2 as SNEGSKA (reference sequence). Trimming removed 0 bases from V and 8 bases from J, with 5 bases in between. The length of the CDR3 is 11 residues.

This clonotype was counted at least ten times. The rearrangement links TRBV15 to TRBJ2-7; tentatively, D is TRBD2 (6 bases). Trimming stripped 1 base from V and 0 bases from J, with 10 bases between. Germline V gives CDR1 LNHNV, CDR2 YYDKDF (reference sequence). This CDR3 has 15 residues. The CDR3 bases are TGTGCCACCAGCAGAGGGCTCGGGAGCTCCTACGAGCAGTACTTC. This translates into CATSRGLGSSYEQYF.

In this sample, this clonotype turned up a few times. V usage is TRBV10-3 and J usage is TRBJ2-7; TRBD2 agrees at 7 bases. Germline trimming cut 2 bases from V and 6 bases from J; bases unmatched to any gene: 1. The CDR3 is 12 residues long. CDR1 is ENHRY, CDR2 SYGVKD, per germline. CDR3 residues: CAISEAGVEQYF. As DNA, the CDR3 is TGTGCCATCAGTGAGGCGGGAGTCGAGCAGTACTTC.

This sequence joins TRBV6-2 or TRBV6-3 and TRBJ1-5; no clear D gene. Trimming took off 5 bases at V and 0 bases at J, with 11 bases between the two ends. The CDR3 contains 15 residues. Germline V CDR1 and CDR2: MNHEY, SVGEGT. The CDR3 bases are TGTGCCAGCAGTGGGAAAACAGATAGCAATCAGCCCCAGCATTTT. Translated, it gives CASSGKTDSNQPQHF.

This clonotype has at least ten counts. The chain joins TRBV2 to TRBJ2-3; tentatively, D is TRBD2 (6 bases). This CDR3 is 16 amino acids long. From germline, CDR1 is SNHLY and CDR2 FYNNEI. Trimming shortened V by 3 bases and J by 0 bases, and 13 bases separated the two germline ends. The CDR3 region is CASSELTRFSTDTQYF. The CDR3 nucleotides read TGTGCCAGCAGTGAGCTGACTAGATTCAGCACAGATACGCAGTATTTT.

The sample holds many counts of this clonotype. The rearrangement links TRBV28 to TRBJ2-3, with 8 bases aligning to TRBD1. V shed 7 bases, J shed 1 base, and the junction held 7 bases outside the gene matches. The germline gives CDR1 MDHEN, CDR2 SYDVKM. This CDR3 is built from 15 residues. This chain's CDR3 is CASTPDRGGTDTQYF. The DNA for the CDR3 is TGTGCCAGCACCCCAGACAGGGGTGGCACAGATACGCAGTATTTT.

The table lists this clonotype with many counts. This chain links TRBV12-3 or TRBV12-4 with TRBJ2-1, with D perhaps matching TRBD1 (5 bases). The CDR3 covers 11 residues. V was clipped by 2 bases and J by 10 bases, with 6 bases between them. The CDR3 reads CASSLTGEQFF. CDR3 bases: TGTGCCAGCAGTTTAACAGGAGAGCAGTTCTTC.

This clonotype has a count of ten or more. This rearrangement joins TRBV28 to TRBJ2-7; TRBD2 is a possible D gene (5 bases). V was shortened by 7 bases and J by 2 bases, with 21 bases between the two germline ends. The germline gives CDR1 MDHEN, CDR2 SYDVKM. This CDR3 spans 16 amino acids. The CDR3 protein is CASTPTRLMGTYEQYF. The DNA of the CDR3 is TGTGCCAGCACCCCGACAAGACTAATGGGGACCTACGAGCAGTACTTC.

This clonotype was counted at least ten times. The J gene is TRBJ2-7, the V gene TRBV11-2; D is undetermined. Per the germline V gene, CDR1 is SGHAT and CDR2 is FQNNGV. The V and J ends lost 1 base and 0 bases respectively, with 10 bases between them. The CDR3 consists of 15 residues. CDR3: CASSLVLGSSYEQYF. DNA of the CDR3: TGTGCCAGCAGCTTAGTGTTAGGATCCTCCTACGAGCAGTACTTC.

This chain links TRBV9 with TRBJ1-4; perhaps TRBD1 as D (6 bases). The CDR3 length is 15 residues. V dropped 7 bases and J dropped 0 bases, with 13 bases sitting between them. The germline V gene has CDR1 SGDLS and CDR2 YYNGEE. The CDR3 spells CASGRGQTTNEKLFF. CDR3 DNA: TGTGCCAGCGGACGGGGGCAAACAACTAATGAAAAACTGTTTTTT.

This clonotype was picked up a small number of times. The chain employs TRBV13 and TRBJ2-1; 12 bases agree with TRBD2. V was clipped by 6 bases and J by 4 bases; unmatched bases: 10. This CDR3 region has 17 residues. Germline CDR1 and CDR2: PRHDT and FYEKMQ (reference sequence). CDR3 DNA sequence: TGTGCCAGCAGTGTCTCGACTAGCGGGAGACAATACAATGAGCAGTTCTTC. This gives the protein CASSVSTSGRQYNEQFF.

A word on this clonotype: Since the CDR3 does not end with the conserved phenylalanine or tryptophan, this likely comes from a read error. This rearrangement joins TRBV30 to TRBJ2-1; 7 bases line up with TRBD2. The germline CDR1 and CDR2 sequences are GTSNPN and SVGIG (reference sequence). The CDR3 sequence is 16 residues long. The trim removed 3 bases at V and 7 bases at J, leaving 15 bases unmatched. This CDR3 is CAWSGSLTGGRNEQFS. The CDR3 nucleotides read TGTGCCTGGAGCGGGAGTCTGACGGGAGGACGGAATGAGCAGTTCTCC.

This clonotype was detected many times. The gene calls are TRBV3-1 and TRBJ1-5; D unresolved. Germline values: CDR1 LGHDT, CDR2 YNNKEL (reference sequence). The CDR3 is 14 residues long. Trimming pared 3 bases from V and 2 bases from J, leaving 8 bases between. For the CDR3, the DNA is TGTGCCAGCAGCCAGGGTCCGGGCAATCAGCCCCAGCATTTT. Its translation is CASSQGPGNQPQHF.